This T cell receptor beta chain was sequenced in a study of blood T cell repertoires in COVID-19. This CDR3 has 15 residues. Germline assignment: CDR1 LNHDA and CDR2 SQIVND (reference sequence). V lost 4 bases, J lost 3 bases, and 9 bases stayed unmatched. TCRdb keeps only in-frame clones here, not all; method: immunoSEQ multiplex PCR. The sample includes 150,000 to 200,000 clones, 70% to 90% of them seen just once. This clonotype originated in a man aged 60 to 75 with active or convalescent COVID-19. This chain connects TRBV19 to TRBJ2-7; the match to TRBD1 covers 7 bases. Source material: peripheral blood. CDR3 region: CASSTPGQRSYEQYF. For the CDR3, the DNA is TGTGCCAGTAGTACTCCGGGACAGAGAAGCTACGAGCAGTACTTC.